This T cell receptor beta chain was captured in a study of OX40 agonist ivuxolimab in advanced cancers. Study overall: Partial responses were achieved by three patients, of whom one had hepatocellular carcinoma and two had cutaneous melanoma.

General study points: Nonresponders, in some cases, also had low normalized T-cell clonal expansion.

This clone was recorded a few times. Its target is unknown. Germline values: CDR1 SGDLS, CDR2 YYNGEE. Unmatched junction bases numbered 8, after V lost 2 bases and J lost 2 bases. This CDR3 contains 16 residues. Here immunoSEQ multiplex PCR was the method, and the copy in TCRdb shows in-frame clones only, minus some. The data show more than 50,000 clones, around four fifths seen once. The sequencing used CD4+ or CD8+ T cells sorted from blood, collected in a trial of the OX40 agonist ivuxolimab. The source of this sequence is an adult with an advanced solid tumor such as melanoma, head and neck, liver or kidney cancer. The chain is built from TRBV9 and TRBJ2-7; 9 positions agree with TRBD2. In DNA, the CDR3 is TGTGCCAGCAGCGTCTCCTTTAGCGGGGGTCCCTACGAGCAGTACTTC. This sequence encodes CASSVSFSGGPYEQYF.